The 8 T cell receptor beta chains in this list originate from one sample, sequenced in a study of blood T cell repertoires in COVID-19. The assay was immunoSEQ multiplex PCR, and TCRdb's table has in-frame clones only and misses some. The sample consists of around 80,000 clones, about 80% of them appearing once. Sequencing input: peripheral blood. These receptor sequences come from a man older than 75 with acute or convalescent COVID-19.

The rearrangement uses TRBV18 and TRBJ2-7, with a possible D match to TRBD2 (6 bases). The CDR3 extends over 14 amino acids. Germline-derived CDR1 and CDR2 are KGHSH and LQKENI. Trimming stripped 2 bases from V and 2 bases from J, with 10 bases between. The CDR3 nucleotides read TGTGCCAGCTCACCAGGAGGGCCAGCCTACGAGCAGTACTTC. Its translation: CASSPGGPAYEQYF.

In DNA form, the CDR3 reads TGTGCCTGGAGTGTAGACAGGGGATCCGGAGGCTACACCTTC. It specifies CAWSVDRGSGGYTF. The chain uses TRBV30 and TRBJ1-2, with 8 positions matching TRBD1. Germline trimming cut 0 bases from V and 8 bases from J; bases unmatched to any gene: 8. This CDR3 has 14 amino acids. Germline values: CDR1 GTSNPN, CDR2 SVGIG (reference sequence).

The chain combines TRBV9 with TRBJ2-3; 8 bases line up with TRBD2. This CDR3 is 14 amino acids long. V gave up 4 bases and J gave up 5 bases; unmatched junction bases: 6. Germline V gene sequence: CDR1 SGDLS, CDR2 YYNGEE. The CDR3 spells CASSPRAGGDTQYF. The DNA of the CDR3 is TGTGCCAGCAGCCCCCGGGCGGGGGGAGATACGCAGTATTTT.

The chain uses TRBV25-1 and TRBJ1-3; D ambiguous. The CDR3 is 13 residues long. The V end was cut by 7 bases, the J end by 0 bases, with 7 bases between. CDR1 and CDR2 (germline): MGHDK, SYGVNS. CDR3 sequence (DNA): TGTGCCAGCACACAACCCTCTGGAAACACCATATATTTT. It encodes CASTQPSGNTIYF.

This clone occurred a few times. This rearrangement joins TRBV10-2 to TRBJ1-1, with TRBD1 identical over 7 bases. The germline V gene encodes CDR1 WSHSY and CDR2 SAAADI. The CDR3 runs 14 residues. Germline trimming cut 4 bases from V and 5 bases from J; bases unmatched to any gene: 7. The DNA of the CDR3 is TGCGCCAGCAGTGCTACCACAGGGGAAACTGAAGCTTTCTTT. It specifies CASSATTGETEAFF.

This chain uses TRBV7-9 with TRBJ2-7; weak D call: TRBD1 (5 bases). The CDR3 is made up of 14 amino acids. Trimming removed 3 bases at V and 2 bases at J, with 11 bases between. CDR1 SEHNR and CDR2 FQNEAQ come from the germline V gene (reference sequence). CDR3 nucleotides: TGTGCCAGCAGCTTCCAGGGATTACCCTACGAGCAGTACTTC. Protein: CASSFQGLPYEQYF.

The gene calls are TRBV7-2 and TRBJ2-1, with 8 bases matching TRBD2. In germline, CDR1 is SGHTA, CDR2 FQGNSA. The CDR3 contains 16 residues. Trimming removed 4 bases from V and 6 bases from J; junction bases left unmatched: 11. The CDR3 sequence is CASSSKPLGLGNEQFF. As DNA, the CDR3 is TGTGCCAGCAGCTCAAAACCGTTGGGACTAGGCAATGAGCAGTTCTTC. Looking up the rest from reference TRBV7-2 and TRBJ2-1 gives the full variable domain: GAGVSQSPSNKVTEKGKDVELRCDPISGHTALYWYRQSLGQGLEFLIYFQGNSAPDKSGLPSDRFSAERTGGSVSTLTIQRTQQEDSAVYLCASSSKPLGLGNEQFFGPGTRLTVL.

The chain has TRBV6-5 and TRBJ2-1; 7 bases align to TRBD1. Germline CDR1 MNHEY, CDR2 SVGAGI. The junction had 8 bases not matched to a gene; V was cut back by 6 bases and J by 6 bases. There are 14 residues in the CDR3. CDR3 DNA: TGTGCCAGCAGGCTGACAGGGTCTGTCAATGAGCAGTTCTTC. This gives the protein CASRLTGSVNEQFF.